The 21 T cell receptor beta chains listed next were all sequenced from one sample in a study of graft-versus-host responses after intestinal transplantation. These receptors' targets are unknown. TCRdb's table, derived via immunoSEQ multiplex PCR, lists solely in-frame clones and lacks some. The repertoire holds some 50,000 clones, with roughly 80% as singletons. Sequences were derived from unstimulated CD4+ T cells sorted from spleen or lymph node cells, sampled before transplant. These receptors were obtained from a human donor who was the organ donor for an intestinal transplant.

The chain employs TRBV4-1 and TRBJ1-1; D is unclear. Germline CDR1 reads MGHRA; CDR2 reads YSYEKL. Trimming left V 2 bases short and J 0 bases short, with 10 bases between. The CDR3 has 15 residues. The CDR3 DNA reads as TGCGCCAGCAGCCAAAGCCCGAACTTGAACACTGAAGCTTTCTTT. Amino acid sequence: CASSQSPNLNTEAFF.

The chain recombines TRBV11-3 with TRBJ2-7; unclear D gene. Germline CDR1 is SGHNT and CDR2 is YENEEA. V was trimmed by 1 base and J by 5 bases, leaving 9 bases between them. The CDR3 is 13 residues long. The CDR3 nucleotides read TGTGCCAGCAGCTTAGGGCAGTTAGACGAGCAGTACTTC. Protein: CASSLGQLDEQYF.

The chain combines TRBV13 with TRBJ2-3; 10 bases line up with TRBD2. Per the germline V gene, CDR1 is PRHDT and CDR2 is FYEKMQ (reference sequence). Losses at the gene ends were 6 bases for V and 1 base for J; bases not matched to a gene: 4. This CDR3 spans 15 amino acids. In nucleotides, the CDR3 is TGTGCCAGCAGATTGAGCGGGAGGGGCACAGATACGCAGTATTTT. Protein product: CASRLSGRGTDTQYF.

This chain joins TRBV20-1 and TRBJ2-3; the D gene could be TRBD1 or TRBD2 (5 bases each). This CDR3 region has 11 residues. CDR1 is DFQATT and CDR2 is SNEGSKA in the germline V gene (reference sequence). V shed 8 bases and J shed 7 bases, with 13 bases lying between them. The DNA for the CDR3 is TGCAGTTCTTTGGGGGTCAATACGCAGTATTTT. As protein: CSSLGVNTQYF.

V usage is TRBV19 and J usage is TRBJ2-2; weak D call: TRBD2 (6 bases). This CDR3 is 16 amino acids long. Germline loops: CDR1 LNHDA, CDR2 SQIVND (reference sequence). V dropped 3 bases and J dropped 1 base, with 12 bases sitting between them. CDR3 DNA: TGTGCCAGTAGTATGATGGGGGGTAGGAACACCGGGGAGCTGTTTTTT. Protein sequence: CASSMMGGRNTGELFF.

V is TRBV5-8 and J is TRBJ1-1; D possibly corresponds to TRBD1 (5 bases). Germline assignment: CDR1 SGHTS and CDR2 YDEGEE. V lost 4 bases and J 4 bases, leaving 20 bases between the germline ends. CDR3 length equals 16 residues. CDR3 DNA sequence: TGTGCCAGCAGCCCCATGAGAGGGGTCTGGGGCACTGAAGCTTTCTTT. This codes for CASSPMRGVWGTEAFF.

V and J are TRBV15 and TRBJ2-5; D is uncertain. Between the trimmed V and J ends, which lost 0 bases and 3 bases, there was a span of 11 bases. Germline CDR1 LNHNV, CDR2 YYDKDF (reference sequence). The CDR3 contains 15 residues. CDR3 nucleotide sequence: TGTGCCACCAGCAGAGATTCTATGGGGAAAGAGACCCAGTACTTC. Its translation: CATSRDSMGKETQYF.

J is TRBJ2-5 and V is TRBV5-4; possible D gene TRBD2, 5 bases. This CDR3 has 16 amino acids. Germline-derived CDR1 and CDR2 are SGHNT and YYREEE (reference sequence). Trimming removed 0 bases from V and 1 base from J, with 13 bases in between. The CDR3: CASSLGGLVGQETQYF. CDR3 in DNA: TGTGCCAGCAGCTTGGGAGGGCTTGTGGGCCAAGAGACCCAGTACTTC.

The chain carries TRBV6-5 and TRBJ2-5; 10 bases map to TRBD1. V gave up 7 bases and J gave up 1 base; unmatched junction bases: 3. This CDR3 is built from 14 residues. Germline-derived CDR1 and CDR2 are MNHEY and SVGAGI. The CDR3 sequence is CASIRTGGQETQYF. In nucleotides, the CDR3 is TGTGCCAGCATCCGGACAGGGGGCCAAGAGACCCAGTACTTC.

The chain uses TRBV5-4 and TRBJ2-3, with D unclear. From germline, CDR1 is SGHNT and CDR2 YYREEE (reference sequence). The CDR3 spans 13 residues. The V end lost 3 bases, the J end lost 6 bases, and 11 bases lay between the germline ends. In nucleotides, the CDR3 is TGTGCCAGCAGCTCCAATCAGCCGGATACGCAGTATTTT. Translating gives CASSSNQPDTQYF.

The chain employs TRBV11-1 and TRBJ2-7; D gene uncertain. The germline CDR1 and CDR2 sequences are SGHAT and FQDESV (reference sequence). V was shortened by 5 bases and J by 2 bases, with 10 bases between the two germline ends. The CDR3 is made up of 13 amino acids. For the CDR3, the DNA is TGTGCCAGCAGCCCGACCCTCCCCTACGAGCAGTACTTC. This sequence encodes CASSPTLPYEQYF.

This chain links TRBV25-1 with TRBJ1-6; maybe TRBD1 (6 bases). The CDR3 has 13 amino acids. Trimming stripped 7 bases from V and 6 bases from J, with 10 bases between. The germline CDR1 and CDR2 sequences are MGHDK and SYGVNS. The CDR3 nucleotides read TGTGCCAGCAAAGGACAGTGTAATTCACCCCTCCACTTT. This gives the protein CASKGQCNSPLHF.

This clone came up once. This chain joins TRBV30 and TRBJ2-5, with D possibly being TRBD2 (5 bases). The CDR3 totals 11 residues. In germline, CDR1 is GTSNPN, CDR2 SVGIG (reference sequence). Trimming took 0 bases from V and 10 from J, leaving 9 bases between them. DNA of the CDR3: TGTGCCTGGAGTGTAGCTGCGGGCCAGTACTTC. It encodes CAWSVAAGQYF.

The chain combines TRBV5-4 with TRBJ2-1; 12 nucleotides line up with TRBD2. V lost 3 bases, J lost 4 bases, and 8 bases stayed unmatched. The CDR3 runs 17 residues. The V gene's germline CDR1 is SGHNT and CDR2 YYREEE (reference sequence). CDR3 protein: CASSSRTSGMIYNEQFF. The CDR3 nucleotides are TGTGCCAGCAGCTCCCGGACTAGCGGGATGATTTACAATGAGCAGTTCTTC.

This chain uses TRBV11-2 with TRBJ1-4; a possible D gene is TRBD1 (6 bases). There are 16 residues in the CDR3. V lost 5 bases and J 6 bases, leaving 19 bases between the germline ends. In germline, CDR1 is SGHAT, CDR2 FQNNGV. In DNA form, the CDR3 reads TGTGCCAGCAGCCCCAGTCGGGGGGGGGCGGATGAAAAACTGTTTTTT. Encoded protein: CASSPSRGGADEKLFF.

V gene TRBV20-1 combines with J gene TRBJ2-3; tentative D call: TRBD2 (7 bases). The CDR3 contains 11 residues. Germline values: CDR1 DFQATT, CDR2 SNEGSKA (reference sequence). V lost 5 bases, J lost 15 bases, and 18 bases lay in between. The CDR3 nucleotides are TGCAGTGCTCTAAGGGGGGGCGATGAATATTTT. This codes for CSALRGGDEYF.

This sequence joins TRBV29-1 and TRBJ2-2; a weak D match, TRBD2 (6 bases). Per germline, CDR1 SQVTM and CDR2 ANQGSEA. The CDR3 has 14 amino acids. Trimming removed 4 bases from V and 3 bases from J, with 12 bases in between. Written as DNA, the CDR3 is TGCAGCGTTGGTCATAGCGGCCACACCGGGGAGCTGTTTTTT. It translates to CSVGHSGHTGELFF.

Points on this clone: Other DNA sequences from this sample encode an identical CDR3 as well. The chain is built from TRBV7-2 and TRBJ1-3; possibly TRBD1 for D (6 bases). The V end was cut by 1 base, the J end by 4 bases, with 11 bases between. Germline V lookup: CDR1 SGHTA, CDR2 FQGNSA. The CDR3 is 15 amino acids. The CDR3 sequence: CASSLGGGGGNTIYF. The CDR3 DNA reads as TGTGCCAGCAGCTTAGGAGGGGGAGGAGGAAACACCATATATTTT.

This clone appeared a few times. The V and J genes are TRBV5-1 and TRBJ2-1; maybe TRBD1 (7 bases). V was trimmed by 3 bases and J by 10 bases, leaving 20 bases between them. The CDR3 runs to 15 residues. The germline gives CDR1 SGHRS, CDR2 YFSETQ. The DNA for the CDR3 is TGCGCCAGCAGCTCTGGACTAACCCCCAGGGGGGAGCAGTTCTTC. It specifies CASSSGLTPRGEQFF.

The chain links TRBV4-1 to TRBJ2-7; TRBD2 aligns across 8 bases. The CDR3 is made up of 15 amino acids. Germline CDR1 reads MGHRA; CDR2 reads YSYEKL. The trim removed 5 bases at V and 2 bases at J, leaving 8 bases unmatched. As DNA, the CDR3 is TGCGCCAGCAGCGTTAGCGGGGCCAATCCCTACGAGCAGTACTTC. Translating gives CASSVSGANPYEQYF.

The rearrangement joins TRBV5-6 to TRBJ2-1, with D hard to call. This CDR3 has 12 amino acids. The V end was cut by 2 bases, the J end by 4 bases, with 4 bases between. Per the germline V gene, CDR1 is SGHDT and CDR2 is YYEEEE. The DNA for the CDR3 is TGTGCCAGCAGCTTTAGGTACAATGAGCAGTTCTTC. This gives the protein CASSFRYNEQFF.